The 24 T cell receptor beta chains listed next were all sequenced from one sample in a study of T cells in localized non-small cell lung cancer. Using immunoSEQ multiplex PCR, the repertoire was profiled, and TCRdb retains in-frame clones only, with some absent. The repertoire holds approximately 35,000 clones, with over 80% as singletons. The specimen was peripheral blood, collected before any cancer treatment. Receptors originate from a female donor older than 55 with stage I lung adenocarcinoma.

This sequence joins TRBV9 and TRBJ2-6, with D unclear. This CDR3 region has 17 residues. The germline CDR1 and CDR2 sequences are SGDLS and YYNGEE. V dropped 0 bases and J dropped 0 bases, with 10 bases sitting between them. This chain's CDR3 is CASSVDSNPSGANVLTF. CDR3 nucleotide sequence: TGTGCCAGCAGCGTAGACAGCAACCCCTCTGGGGCCAACGTCCTGACTTTC.

The CDR3 region is CASSQQGGENYGYTF. CDR3 coding DNA: TGTGCCAGCAGCCAACAGGGGGGGGAGAACTATGGCTACACCTTC. The V and J genes are TRBV6-1 and TRBJ1-2; 8 bases are a match to TRBD1. This CDR3 is built from 15 residues. With V trimmed by 6 bases and J by 2 bases, 8 bases remained unmatched. Germline CDR1 and CDR2: MNHNS and SASEGT.

This chain uses TRBV6-5 with TRBJ1-5; TRBD1 might be the D (5 bases). V was shortened by 5 bases and J by 7 bases, with 12 bases between the two germline ends. CDR3 length equals 13 residues. Germline CDR1 is MNHEY and CDR2 is SVGAGI. The CDR3 DNA reads TGTGCCAGCAGTGAAGGGTGGGGGCAGCCCCAGCATTTT. Protein sequence: CASSEGWGQPQHF.

The V gene is TRBV16, the J gene TRBJ1-5; D call uncertain. Trimming took off 4 bases at V and 9 bases at J, with 16 bases between the two ends. The CDR3 runs 14 residues. Germline V gene lookup returns CDR1 KGHSY and CDR2 FQNENV. The DNA for the CDR3 is TGTGCCAGCAGCCCGGAGAGGGCCAGTGGGCCCCAGCATTTT. Its translation: CASSPERASGPQHF.

The rearrangement joins TRBV29-1 to TRBJ1-2, with D uncertain. Germline V gives CDR1 SQVTM, CDR2 ANQGSEA. The V gene lost 6 bases and the J gene lost 1 base, with 15 bases spanning the gap. CDR3 size: 14 residues. Written as DNA, the CDR3 is TGCAGCGTGACCACCTTGGGATTTAACTATGGCTACACCTTC. Encoded protein: CSVTTLGFNYGYTF.

The chain has TRBV19 and TRBJ2-1, with 9 bases fitting TRBD2. Per germline, CDR1 LNHDA and CDR2 SQIVND (reference sequence). The V segment lost 4 bases and the J segment 4 bases; nucleotides outside the gene matches: 5. This CDR3 is 15 amino acids long. The CDR3 loop is CASSTSSGDYNEQFF. DNA for the CDR3: TGTGCCAGTAGTACGTCTAGCGGGGATTACAATGAGCAGTTCTTC.

The CDR3 protein is CASSLDGLAGGKNIQYF. The CDR3 DNA sequence: TGTGCCAGCAGTCTCGACGGACTAGCGGGGGGCAAAAACATTCAGTACTTC. V is TRBV27 and J is TRBJ2-4, with TRBD2 matching over 14 bases. With V trimmed by 5 bases and J by 3 bases, 6 bases remained unmatched. Germline lookup yields CDR1 MNHEY and CDR2 SMNVEV (reference sequence). The CDR3 has 17 residues.

The CDR3 is CASSYRLGRGDQETQYF. In DNA form, the CDR3 reads TGTGCCAGCAGCTACCGACTCGGGAGAGGGGACCAAGAGACCCAGTACTTC. The V call is TRBV5-6, the J call TRBJ2-5, with a weak D call TRBD2 (6 bases). Trimming stripped 3 bases from V and 0 bases from J, with 18 bases between. CDR3 length: 17 residues. Germline CDR1 SGHDT, CDR2 YYEEEE.

This clone occurred once. This sequence joins TRBV19 and TRBJ1-4, with 8 bases identical to TRBD1. Trimming cost V 5 bases and J 3 bases; bases outside gene matches: 5. The CDR3 is 15 amino acids. Germline loops: CDR1 LNHDA, CDR2 SQIVND (reference sequence). The CDR3 sequence is CASSLRTGPNEKLFF. CDR3 DNA: TGTGCCAGTAGTCTTCGGACAGGGCCTAATGAAAAACTGTTTTTT.

This rearrangement joins TRBV7-2 to TRBJ2-7, with D perhaps being TRBD1 or TRBD2 (5 bases each). With 2 bases removed from V and 0 bases from J, the gap between germline ends came to 17 bases. Germline V lookup: CDR1 SGHTA, CDR2 FQGNSA. The CDR3 has 17 amino acids. The CDR3 DNA reads TGTGCCAGCAGCTTAAGGGCTACCCGGGACGGCTCCTACGAGCAGTACTTC. Its translation: CASSLRATRDGSYEQYF.

This clone was detected once. This chain connects TRBV7-9 to TRBJ2-1; TRBD1 is a possible D gene (7 bases). This CDR3 has 16 residues. Germline CDR1 SEHNR, CDR2 FQNEAQ (reference sequence). Trimming left V 6 bases short and J 5 bases short, with 20 bases between. CDR3 protein: CASSSPRGTGNNEQFF. The DNA for the CDR3 is TGTGCCAGCAGTAGCCCCAGGGGGACTGGTAACAATGAGCAGTTCTTC.

This chain uses TRBV12-5 with TRBJ2-1; tentatively, D is TRBD1 or TRBD2 (5 bases each). There are 14 residues in the CDR3. Germline V gene data show CDR1 as LGHNT and CDR2 as FRNRAP. The germline V and J ends were trimmed by 2 bases and 8 bases, with 13 bases remaining between them. CDR3 in amino acids: CASGLPTPGHEQFF. CDR3 sequence (DNA): TGTGCTAGTGGTTTGCCCACTCCGGGACATGAGCAGTTCTTC.

The rearrangement joins TRBV5-6 to TRBJ2-1; D gene uncertain. The CDR3 runs to 12 residues. CDR1 and CDR2 from the germline V gene are SGHDT and YYEEEE. The V gene lost 2 bases and the J gene lost 4 bases, with 4 bases spanning the gap. The chain's CDR3 is CASSLQYNEQFF. The CDR3, as DNA: TGTGCCAGCAGCTTACAGTACAATGAGCAGTTCTTC.

V usage is TRBV6-6 and J usage is TRBJ1-3; D is ambiguous. This CDR3 has 15 amino acids. Germline CDR1 and CDR2: MNHNY and SVGAGI (reference sequence). The V gene lost 7 bases and the J gene lost 0 bases, with 13 bases spanning the gap. CDR3 amino acids: CASTHPGGSGNTIYF. The CDR3 DNA is TGTGCCAGCACCCACCCGGGAGGCTCTGGAAACACCATATATTTT.

The J gene is TRBJ1-4, the V gene TRBV18; D not resolved. CDR3 length: 13 amino acids. Trimming stripped 6 bases from V and 5 bases from J, with 10 bases between. The germline CDR1 and CDR2 sequences are KGHSH and LQKENI. In DNA, the CDR3 is TGTGCCAGCTCCCCGGACCTGAATGAAAAACTGTTTTTT. Translation gives CASSPDLNEKLFF.

Written as DNA, the CDR3 is TGTGCCAGTAGTATGGGACAGCTTAGCAATCAGCCCCAGCATTTT. Its translation: CASSMGQLSNQPQHF. The V and J genes are TRBV19 and TRBJ1-5, with 7 nucleotides matching TRBD1. The CDR3 loop spans 15 amino acids. CDR1 and CDR2 (germline): LNHDA, SQIVND (reference sequence). J was trimmed by 0 bases and V by 3 bases; bases with no gene match: 2.

The CDR3 region has the DNA TGCGCCAGCAGCTCAACAGGGGGCGGCTACACCTTC. It codes for CASSSTGGGYTF. This chain links TRBV5-1 with TRBJ1-2; 9 bases match TRBD1. Trimming took 3 bases from V and 8 from J; bases not matched to a gene: 2. Germline V gene lookup returns CDR1 SGHRS and CDR2 YFSETQ. The CDR3 is made up of 12 amino acids.

Here the CDR3 reads CASSTQGGSEAFF. The CDR3 DNA follows: TGTGCCAGCAGTACCCAGGGGGGAAGTGAAGCTTTCTTT. The chain links TRBV7-3 to TRBJ1-1; 7 bases fit TRBD1. The germline gives CDR1 SGHTA, CDR2 FQGTGA. The CDR3 has 13 residues. V was pared by 6 bases and J by 7 bases, with 8 bases of the junction left unmatched.

J is TRBJ2-3 and V is TRBV15; 9 bases line up with TRBD2. CDR3 size: 15 residues. The trim removed 2 bases at V and 0 bases at J, leaving 0 bases unmatched. CDR1 and CDR2 from the germline V gene are LNHNV and YYDKDF (reference sequence). CDR3 residues: CATSRLAGSTDTQYF. As DNA, the CDR3 is TGTGCCACCAGCAGACTAGCGGGGAGCACAGATACGCAGTATTTT. Supplemented by reference TRBV15 and TRBJ2-3, the full variable domain reads DAMVIQNPRYQVTQFGKPVTLSCSQTLNHNVMYWYQQKSSQAPKLLFHYYDKDFNNEADTPDNFQSRRPNTSFCFLDIRSPGLGDTAMYLCATSRLAGSTDTQYFGPGTRLTVL.

The V and J genes are TRBV6-5 and TRBJ2-1; D gene ambiguous. Germline CDR1 reads MNHEY; CDR2 reads SVGAGI. The CDR3 contains 13 residues. Trimming removed 6 bases at V and 5 bases at J, with 11 bases between. The CDR3: CASRNRRNNEQFF. The CDR3 region has the DNA TGTGCCAGCAGGAACCGACGGAACAATGAGCAGTTCTTC.

The chain joins TRBV19 to TRBJ1-5, with TRBD1 matching over 8 bases. The CDR3 is 16 amino acids. In germline, CDR1 is LNHDA, CDR2 SQIVND (reference sequence). J lost 2 bases, V lost 3 bases, and 6 bases had no gene match. CDR3 sequence (DNA): TGTGCCAGTAGTATTCTCTCGACAGGGGGCAATCAGCCCCAGCATTTT. Translation: CASSILSTGGNQPQHF.

This chain joins TRBV10-2 and TRBJ1-2; 10 positions agree with TRBD1. V dropped 7 bases and J dropped 7; count of bases not matched to a gene: 9. Looked up from germline, CDR1 is WSHSY and CDR2 is SAAADI. The CDR3 is made up of 14 amino acids. CDR3 residues: CASNLGQGMGGYTF. The CDR3 bases are TGCGCCAGCAACTTGGGACAGGGGATGGGTGGCTACACCTTC.

The chain combines TRBV10-1 with TRBJ2-5, with TRBD1 identical over 10 bases. The V gene end was trimmed by 4 bases and the J gene end by 5 bases; junction bases not matched to a gene: 4. Germline V gene lookup returns CDR1 WNHNN and CDR2 SYGVQD (reference sequence). CDR3 length equals 14 residues. Here the CDR3 DNA reads TGCGCCAGCAGTGTCTGGGGACAGGGGGAGACCCAGTACTTC. This translates into CASSVWGQGETQYF.

This sequence joins TRBV5-1 and TRBJ2-1; tentatively, D is TRBD1 or TRBD2 (5 bases each). CDR3 length equals 15 residues. The germline V gene has CDR1 SGHRS and CDR2 YFSETQ. Trimming left V 0 bases short and J 0 bases short, with 7 bases between. The CDR3 is CASSLGGGSYNEQFF. DNA of the CDR3: TGCGCCAGCAGCTTGGGTGGGGGCTCCTACAATGAGCAGTTCTTC.